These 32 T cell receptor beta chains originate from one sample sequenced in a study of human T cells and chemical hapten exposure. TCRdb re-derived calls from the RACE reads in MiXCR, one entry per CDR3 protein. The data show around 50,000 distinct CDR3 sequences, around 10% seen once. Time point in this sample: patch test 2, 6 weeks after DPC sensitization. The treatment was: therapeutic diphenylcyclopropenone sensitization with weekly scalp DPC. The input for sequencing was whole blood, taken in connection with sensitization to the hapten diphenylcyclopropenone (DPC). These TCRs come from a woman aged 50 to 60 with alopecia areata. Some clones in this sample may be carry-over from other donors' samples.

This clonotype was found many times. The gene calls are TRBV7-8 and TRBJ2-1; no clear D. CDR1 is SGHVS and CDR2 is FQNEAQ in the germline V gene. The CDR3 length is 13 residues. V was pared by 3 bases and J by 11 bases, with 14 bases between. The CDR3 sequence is CASSFNFGQKQFF. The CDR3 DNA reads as TGTGCCAGCAGCTTCAACTTCGGGCAGAAGCAGTTCTTC.

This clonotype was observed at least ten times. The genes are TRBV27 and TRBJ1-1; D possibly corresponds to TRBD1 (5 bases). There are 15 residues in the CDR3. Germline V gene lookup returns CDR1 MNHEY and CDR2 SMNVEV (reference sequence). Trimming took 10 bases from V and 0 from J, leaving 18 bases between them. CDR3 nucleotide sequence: TGTGCCACCTACCCCGGGACGGGATTGAACACTGAAGCTTTCTTT. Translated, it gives CATYPGTGLNTEAFF.

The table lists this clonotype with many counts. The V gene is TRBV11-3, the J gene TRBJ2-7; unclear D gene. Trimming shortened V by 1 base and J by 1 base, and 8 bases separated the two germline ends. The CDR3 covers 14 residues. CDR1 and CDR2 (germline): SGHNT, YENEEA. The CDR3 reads CASSLGAESYEQYF. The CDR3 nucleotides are TGTGCCAGCAGCTTAGGGGCAGAGTCCTACGAGCAGTACTTC.

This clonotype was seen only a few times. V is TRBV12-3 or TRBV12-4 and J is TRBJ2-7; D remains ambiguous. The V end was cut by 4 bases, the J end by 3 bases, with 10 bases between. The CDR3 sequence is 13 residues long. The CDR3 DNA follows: TGTGCCAGCAGTTCCAACTTATACTACGAGCAGTACTTC. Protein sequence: CASSSNLYYEQYF.

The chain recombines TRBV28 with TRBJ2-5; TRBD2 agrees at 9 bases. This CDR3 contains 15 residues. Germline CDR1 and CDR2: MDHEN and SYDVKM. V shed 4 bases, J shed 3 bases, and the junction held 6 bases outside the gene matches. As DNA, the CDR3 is TGTGCCAGCAGTTCAGCTAGCGGGATGGAAGAGACCCAGTACTTC. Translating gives CASSSASGMEETQYF.

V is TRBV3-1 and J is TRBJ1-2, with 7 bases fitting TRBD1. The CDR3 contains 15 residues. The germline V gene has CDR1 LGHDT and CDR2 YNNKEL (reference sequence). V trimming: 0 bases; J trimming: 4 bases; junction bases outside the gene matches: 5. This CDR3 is CASSQDDRASYGYTF. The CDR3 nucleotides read TGTGCCAGCAGCCAAGACGACAGGGCAAGCTATGGCTACACCTTC.

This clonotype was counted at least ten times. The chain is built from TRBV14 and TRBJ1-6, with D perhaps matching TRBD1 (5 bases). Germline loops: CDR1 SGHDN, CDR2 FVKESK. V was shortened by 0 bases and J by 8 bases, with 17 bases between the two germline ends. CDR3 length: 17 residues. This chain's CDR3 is CASSQDWRGPGYSPLHF. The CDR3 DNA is TGTGCCAGCAGCCAAGATTGGCGGGGCCCGGGTTATTCACCCCTCCACTTT. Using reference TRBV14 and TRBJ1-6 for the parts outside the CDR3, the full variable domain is EAGVTQFPSHSVIEKGQTVTLRCDPISGHDNLYWYRRVMGKEIKFLLHFVKESKQDESGMPNNRFLAERTGGTYSTLKVQPAELEDSGVYFCASSQDWRGPGYSPLHFGNGTRLTVT.

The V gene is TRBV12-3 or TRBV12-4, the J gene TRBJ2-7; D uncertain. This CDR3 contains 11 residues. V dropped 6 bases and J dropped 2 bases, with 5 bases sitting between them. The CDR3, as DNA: TGTGCCAGCAGCATTCCCTACGAGCAGTACTTC. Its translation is CASSIPYEQYF.

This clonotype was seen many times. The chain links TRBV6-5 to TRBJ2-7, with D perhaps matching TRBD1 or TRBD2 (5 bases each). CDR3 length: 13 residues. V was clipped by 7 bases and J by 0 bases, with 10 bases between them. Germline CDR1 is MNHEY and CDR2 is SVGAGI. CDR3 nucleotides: TGTGCCAGCAAGGGGACGGACTCCTACGAGCAGTACTTC. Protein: CASKGTDSYEQYF.

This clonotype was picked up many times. The CDR3 spells CASSPLLVGYTF. The CDR3 DNA reads as TGTGCCAGCAGCCCACTCTTGGTTGGCTACACCTTC. This chain links TRBV7-9 with TRBJ1-2; D remains unclear. The germline V and J ends were trimmed by 5 bases and 7 bases, with 11 bases remaining between them. Germline V gene lookup returns CDR1 SEHNR and CDR2 FQNEAQ (reference sequence). CDR3 length: 12 amino acids.

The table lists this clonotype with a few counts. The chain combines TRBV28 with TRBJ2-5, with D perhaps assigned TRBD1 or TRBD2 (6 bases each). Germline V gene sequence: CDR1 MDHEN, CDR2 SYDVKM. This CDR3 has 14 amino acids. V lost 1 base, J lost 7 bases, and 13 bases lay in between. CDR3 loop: CASSLSGGQVTQYF. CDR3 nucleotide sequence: TGTGCCAGCAGTTTATCTGGGGGGCAGGTGACCCAGTACTTC. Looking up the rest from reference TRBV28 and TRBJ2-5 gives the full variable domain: DVKVTQSSRYLVKRTGEKVFLECVQDMDHENMFWYRQDPGLGLRLIYFSYDVKMKEKGDIPEGYSVSREKKERFSLILESASTNQTSMYLCASSLSGGQVTQYFGPGTRLLVL.

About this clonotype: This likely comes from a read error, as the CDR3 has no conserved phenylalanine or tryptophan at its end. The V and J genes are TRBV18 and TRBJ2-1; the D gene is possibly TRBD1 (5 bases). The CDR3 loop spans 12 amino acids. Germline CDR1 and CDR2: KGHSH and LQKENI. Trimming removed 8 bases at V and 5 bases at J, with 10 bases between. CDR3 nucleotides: TGTGCCAGCAGGCAGGGAAACAATGAGCAGTTCTTG. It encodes CASRQGNNEQFL.

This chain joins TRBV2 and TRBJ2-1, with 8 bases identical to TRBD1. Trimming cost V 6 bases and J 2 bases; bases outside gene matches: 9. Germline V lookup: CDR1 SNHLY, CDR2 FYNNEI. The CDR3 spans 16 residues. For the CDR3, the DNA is TGTGCCAGCAGGGACTTCGACAGGGGCCCCTACAATGAGCAGTTCTTC. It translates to CASRDFDRGPYNEQFF.

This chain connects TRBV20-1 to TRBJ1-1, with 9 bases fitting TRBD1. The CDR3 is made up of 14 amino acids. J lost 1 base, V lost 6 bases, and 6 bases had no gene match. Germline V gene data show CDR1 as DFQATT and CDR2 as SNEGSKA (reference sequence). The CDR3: CSATGTGPNTEAFF. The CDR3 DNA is TGCAGTGCAACCGGGACAGGGCCGAACACTGAAGCTTTCTTT.

For the CDR3, the DNA is TGTGCCAGCAGTTTATTTGAAAAACTGTTTTTT. Translated: CASSLFEKLFF. V gene TRBV28 combines with J gene TRBJ1-4; D unresolved. Germline CDR1 and CDR2: MDHEN and SYDVKM. This CDR3 is built from 11 residues. V lost 1 base, J lost 7 bases, and 1 base lay in between.

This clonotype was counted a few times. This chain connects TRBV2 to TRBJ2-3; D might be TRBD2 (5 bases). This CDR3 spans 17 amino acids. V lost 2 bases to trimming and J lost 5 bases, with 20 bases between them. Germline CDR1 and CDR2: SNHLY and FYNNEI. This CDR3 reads CASSEKRLVLWGDTQYF. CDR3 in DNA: TGTGCCAGCAGTGAAAAGCGGCTGGTTCTATGGGGAGATACGCAGTATTTT.

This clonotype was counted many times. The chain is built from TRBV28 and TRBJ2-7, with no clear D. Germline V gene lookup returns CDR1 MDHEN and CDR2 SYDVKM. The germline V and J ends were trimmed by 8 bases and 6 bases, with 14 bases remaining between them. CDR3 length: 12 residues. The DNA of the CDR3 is TGTGCCAGCGCTCCCCGGCCCTCCGAGCAGTACTTC. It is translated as CASAPRPSEQYF. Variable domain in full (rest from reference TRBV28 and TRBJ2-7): DVKVTQSSRYLVKRTGEKVFLECVQDMDHENMFWYRQDPGLGLRLIYFSYDVKMKEKGDIPEGYSVSREKKERFSLILESASTNQTSMYLCASAPRPSEQYFGPGTRLTVT.

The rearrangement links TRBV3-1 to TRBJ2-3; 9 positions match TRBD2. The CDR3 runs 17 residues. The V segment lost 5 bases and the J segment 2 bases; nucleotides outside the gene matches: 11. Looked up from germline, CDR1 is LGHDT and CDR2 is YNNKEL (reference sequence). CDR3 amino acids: CASSASHSGGDTDTQYF. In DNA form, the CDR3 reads TGTGCCAGCAGCGCCTCCCATAGCGGGGGAGACACAGATACGCAGTATTTT.

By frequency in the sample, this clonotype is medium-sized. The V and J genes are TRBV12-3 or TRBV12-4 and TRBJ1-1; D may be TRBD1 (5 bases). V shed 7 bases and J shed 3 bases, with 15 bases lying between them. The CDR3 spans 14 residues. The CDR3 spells CASTKGLRDTEAFF. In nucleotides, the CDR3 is TGTGCCAGCACTAAGGGACTTCGGGACACTGAAGCTTTCTTT.

The CDR3 DNA sequence: TGTGCCAGCAACAAAGACAGGGTCCCAGATACGCAGTATTTT. Encoded protein: CASNKDRVPDTQYF. This chain joins TRBV6-1 and TRBJ2-3; 7 bases map to TRBD1. The trim removed 7 bases at V and 4 bases at J, leaving 8 bases unmatched. CDR1 MNHNS and CDR2 SASEGT come from the germline V gene. CDR3 length: 14 residues.

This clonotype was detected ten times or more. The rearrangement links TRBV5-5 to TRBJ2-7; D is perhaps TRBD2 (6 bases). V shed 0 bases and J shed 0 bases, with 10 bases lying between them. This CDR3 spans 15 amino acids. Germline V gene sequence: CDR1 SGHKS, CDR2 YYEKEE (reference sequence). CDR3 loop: CASSLAGDSSYEQYF. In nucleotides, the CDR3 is TGTGCCAGCAGCTTGGCGGGGGACTCCTCCTACGAGCAGTACTTC.

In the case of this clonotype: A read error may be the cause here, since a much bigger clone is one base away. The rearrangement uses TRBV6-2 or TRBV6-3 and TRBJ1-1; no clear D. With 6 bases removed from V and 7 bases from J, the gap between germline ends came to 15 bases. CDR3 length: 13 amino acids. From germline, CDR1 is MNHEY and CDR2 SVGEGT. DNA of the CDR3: TGTGCCAGCAGCCCCTGGAAGGGATATGAAGCTTTCTTT. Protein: CASSPWKGYEAFF.

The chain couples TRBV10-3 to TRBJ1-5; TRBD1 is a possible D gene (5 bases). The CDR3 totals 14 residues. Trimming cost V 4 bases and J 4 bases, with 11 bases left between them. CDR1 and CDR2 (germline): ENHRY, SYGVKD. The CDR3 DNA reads TGTGCCATCAGTGGGGAGGGGAGGAATCAGCCCCAGCATTTT. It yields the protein CAISGEGRNQPQHF.

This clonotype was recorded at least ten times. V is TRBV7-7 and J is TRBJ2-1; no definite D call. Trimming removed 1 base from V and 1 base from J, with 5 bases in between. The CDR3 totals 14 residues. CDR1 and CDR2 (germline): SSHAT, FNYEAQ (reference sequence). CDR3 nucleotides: TGTGCCAGCAGCTTAGGTGCATCCTACAATGAGCAGTTCTTC. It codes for CASSLGASYNEQFF.

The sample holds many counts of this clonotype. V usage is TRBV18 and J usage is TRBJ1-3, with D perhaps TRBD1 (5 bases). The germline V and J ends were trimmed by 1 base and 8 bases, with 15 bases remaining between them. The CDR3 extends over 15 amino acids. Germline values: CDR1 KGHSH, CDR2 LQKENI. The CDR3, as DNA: TGTGCCAGCTCACCACGGCAGGGAAGGACGGACACCATATATTTT. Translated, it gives CASSPRQGRTDTIYF.

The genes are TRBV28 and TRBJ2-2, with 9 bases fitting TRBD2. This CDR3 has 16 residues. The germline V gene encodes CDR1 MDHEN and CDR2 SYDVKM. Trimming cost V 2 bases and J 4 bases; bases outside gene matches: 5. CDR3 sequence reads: CASSLGTSRTTGELFF. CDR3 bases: TGTGCCAGCAGTTTAGGGACTAGCCGGACCACCGGGGAGCTGTTTTTT.

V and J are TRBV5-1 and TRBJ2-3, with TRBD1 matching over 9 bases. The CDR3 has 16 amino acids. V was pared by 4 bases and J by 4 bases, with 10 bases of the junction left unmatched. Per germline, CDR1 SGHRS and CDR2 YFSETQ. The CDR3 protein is CASSLDGQGRADTQYF. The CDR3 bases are TGCGCCAGCAGCCTTGACGGACAGGGGAGAGCAGATACGCAGTATTTT.

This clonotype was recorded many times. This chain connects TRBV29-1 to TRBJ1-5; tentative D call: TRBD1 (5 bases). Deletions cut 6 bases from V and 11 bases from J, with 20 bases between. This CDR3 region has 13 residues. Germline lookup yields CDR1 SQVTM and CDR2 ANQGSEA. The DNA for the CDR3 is TGCAGCGTCTCCGACAGTCTTGGGGTGGCCCAGCATTTT. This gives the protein CSVSDSLGVAQHF.

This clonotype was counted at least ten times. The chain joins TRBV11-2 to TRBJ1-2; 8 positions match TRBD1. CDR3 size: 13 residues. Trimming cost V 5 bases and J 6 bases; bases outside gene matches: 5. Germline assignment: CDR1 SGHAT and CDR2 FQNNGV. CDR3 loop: CASSPPTGDGYTF. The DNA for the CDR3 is TGTGCCAGCAGCCCACCGACAGGGGATGGCTACACCTTC. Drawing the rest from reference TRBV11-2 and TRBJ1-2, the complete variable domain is EAGVAQSPRYKIIEKRQSVAFWCNPISGHATLYWYQQILGQGPKLLIQFQNNGVVDDSQLPKDRFSAERLKGVDSTLKIQPAKLEDSAVYLCASSPPTGDGYTFGSGTRLTVV.

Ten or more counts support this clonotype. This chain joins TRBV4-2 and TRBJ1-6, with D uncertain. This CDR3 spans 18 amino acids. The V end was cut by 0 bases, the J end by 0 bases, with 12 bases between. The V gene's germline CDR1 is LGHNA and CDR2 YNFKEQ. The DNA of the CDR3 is TGTGCCAGCAGCCAAGAACCCGTGCTTAGCTCCTATAATTCACCCCTCCACTTT. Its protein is CASSQEPVLSSYNSPLHF.

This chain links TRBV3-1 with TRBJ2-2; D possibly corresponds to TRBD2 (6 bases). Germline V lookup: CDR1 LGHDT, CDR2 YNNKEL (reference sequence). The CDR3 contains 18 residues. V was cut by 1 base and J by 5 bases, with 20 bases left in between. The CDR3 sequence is CASSQVSWLREFTGELFF. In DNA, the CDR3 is TGTGCCAGCAGCCAAGTCTCATGGCTTCGGGAGTTTACCGGGGAGCTGTTTTTT.

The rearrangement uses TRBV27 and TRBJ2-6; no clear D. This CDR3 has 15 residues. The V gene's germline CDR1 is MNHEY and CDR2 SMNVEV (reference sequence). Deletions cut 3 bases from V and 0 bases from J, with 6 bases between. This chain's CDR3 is CASSFEYSGANVLTF. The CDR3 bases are TGTGCCAGCAGTTTCGAATACTCTGGGGCCAACGTCCTGACTTTC.